One sample yielded the 2 T cell receptor beta chains listed below, sequenced in a study of OX40 agonist ivuxolimab in advanced cancers. Repertoires were generated with immunoSEQ multiplex PCR, while TCRdb's copy carries only in-frame clones and drops some. This table has about 140,000 clones, roughly 91% appearing once. The starting material was CD4+ or CD8+ T cells sorted from blood, obtained in a trial of the OX40 agonist ivuxolimab. These receptors all come from an adult with an advanced solid tumor such as melanoma, head and neck, liver or kidney cancer.

The CDR3 here is CASSFGGNTGELFF. The CDR3 nucleotides are TGTGCCAGCAGCTTCGGAGGGAACACCGGGGAGCTGTTTTTT. The chain is built from TRBV5-4 and TRBJ2-2; maybe TRBD2 (5 bases). Trimming pared 2 bases from V and 1 base from J, leaving 6 bases between. Germline CDR1 is SGHNT and CDR2 is YYREEE (reference sequence). The CDR3 loop spans 14 amino acids.

The chain couples TRBV20-1 to TRBJ1-1; D might be TRBD1 (5 bases). The CDR3 length is 11 residues. V was shortened by 4 bases and J by 8 bases, with 11 bases between the two germline ends. Germline V gene lookup returns CDR1 DFQATT and CDR2 SNEGSKA (reference sequence). CDR3: CSATDSGEAFF. CDR3 sequence (DNA): TGCAGTGCTACAGACAGTGGAGAAGCTTTCTTT.